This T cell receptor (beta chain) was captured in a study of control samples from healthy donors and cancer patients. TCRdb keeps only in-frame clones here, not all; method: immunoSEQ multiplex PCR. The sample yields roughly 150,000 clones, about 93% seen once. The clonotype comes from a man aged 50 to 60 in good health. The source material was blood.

Here the CDR3 DNA reads TGCGCCAGCAGCTCCTACCGGGACAGGGGCAACAATGAGCAGTTCTTC. Translated: CASSSYRDRGNNEQFF. V usage is TRBV5-1 and J usage is TRBJ2-1; 10 positions match TRBD1. This CDR3 contains 16 residues. With 3 bases clipped from V and 5 bases from J, the junction kept 8 bases outside the gene matches. From germline, CDR1 is SGHRS and CDR2 YFSETQ.